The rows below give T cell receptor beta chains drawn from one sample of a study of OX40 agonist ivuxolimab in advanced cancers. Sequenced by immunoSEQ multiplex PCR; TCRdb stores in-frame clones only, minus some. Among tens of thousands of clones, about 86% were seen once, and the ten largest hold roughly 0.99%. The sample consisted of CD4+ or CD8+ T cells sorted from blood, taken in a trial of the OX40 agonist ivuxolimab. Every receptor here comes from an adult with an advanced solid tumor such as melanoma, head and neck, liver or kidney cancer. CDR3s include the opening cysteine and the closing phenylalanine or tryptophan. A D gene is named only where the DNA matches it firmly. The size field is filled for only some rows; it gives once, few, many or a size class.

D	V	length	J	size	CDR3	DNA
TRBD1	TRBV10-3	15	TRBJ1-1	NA	CAISAGTGFSTEAFF	TGTGCCATCAGTGCCGGGACAGGGTTCAGCACTGAAGCTTTCTTT
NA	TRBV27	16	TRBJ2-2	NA	CASSLISIANTGELFF	TGTGCCAGCAGTTTAATTTCTATCGCGAACACCGGGGAGCTGTTTTTT
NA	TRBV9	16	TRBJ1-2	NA	CASSLQPRGGSGGYTF	TGTGCCAGCAGCTTACAGCCGCGGGGAGGTTCTGGTGGCTACACCTTC
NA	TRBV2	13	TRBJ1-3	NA	CASSRRETNTIYF	TGTGCCAGCAGCCGCCGGGAGACAAACACCATATATTTT
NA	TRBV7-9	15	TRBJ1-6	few	CASSPFQGSNSPLHF	TGTGCCAGCAGCCCCTTTCAGGGAAGTAATTCACCCCTCCACTTT
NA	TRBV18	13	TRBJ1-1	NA	CASSRVENTEAFF	TGTGCCAGCTCACGGGTAGAGAACACTGAAGCTTTCTTT
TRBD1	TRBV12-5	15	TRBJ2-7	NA	CASGMDRAPRYEQYF	TGTGCTAGTGGCATGGACAGGGCCCCCCGCTACGAGCAGTACTTC
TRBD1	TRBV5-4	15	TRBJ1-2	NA	CASSWTGASNYGYTF	TGTGCCAGCAGCTGGACAGGGGCATCTAACTATGGCTACACCTTC
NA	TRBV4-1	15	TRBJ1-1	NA	CASSQAPTQGSEAFF	TGCGCCAGCAGCCAAGCACCAACACAGGGTAGTGAAGCTTTCTTT
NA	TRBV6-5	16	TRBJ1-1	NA	CASSYKTGGVNTEAFF	TGTGCCAGCAGTTACAAAACGGGGGGGGTCAACACTGAAGCTTTCTTT
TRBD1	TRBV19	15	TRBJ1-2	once	CASSPQGATNYGYTF	TGTGCCAGTAGTCCCCAGGGGGCGACTAACTATGGCTACACCTTC
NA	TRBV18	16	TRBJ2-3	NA	CASSPILSPGTDTQYF	TGTGCCAGCTCACCTATTCTAAGTCCGGGGACAGATACGCAGTATTTT
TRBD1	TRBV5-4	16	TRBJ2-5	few	CASSRAFRDREETQYF	TGTGCCAGCAGCCGGGCTTTCCGGGACAGGGAAGAGACCCAGTACTTC
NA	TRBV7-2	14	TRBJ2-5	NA	CASSLFGLGETQYF	TGTGCCAGCAGCTTATTTGGGTTAGGAGAGACCCAGTACTTC
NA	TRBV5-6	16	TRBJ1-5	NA	CASSLLGAQTNQPQHF	TGTGCCAGCAGCTTACTGGGTGCACAGACCAATCAGCCCCAGCATTTT
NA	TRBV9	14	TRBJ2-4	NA	CASSVEAQGNIQYF	TGTGCCAGCAGCGTAGAGGCTCAGGGCAACATTCAGTACTTC
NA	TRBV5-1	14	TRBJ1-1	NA	CASSLGTGSTEAFF	TGCGCCAGCAGCTTGGGAACAGGGAGCACTGAAGCTTTCTTT
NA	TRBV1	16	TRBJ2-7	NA	CTSSHWSSERSYEQYF	TGCACCAGCAGCCATTGGTCCAGTGAACGCTCCTACGAGCAGTACTTC
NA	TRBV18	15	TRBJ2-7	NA	CASSPSGGGSYEQYF	TGTGCCAGCTCACCCTCGGGTGGGGGGTCCTACGAGCAGTACTTC
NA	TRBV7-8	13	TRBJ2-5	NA	CASSLGLKETQYF	TGTGCCAGCAGCTTAGGCTTAAAAGAGACCCAGTACTTC
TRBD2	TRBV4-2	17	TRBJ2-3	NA	CASSQEMAGDRTDTQYF	TGTGCCAGCAGCCAAGAAATGGCGGGGGACCGCACAGATACGCAGTATTTT
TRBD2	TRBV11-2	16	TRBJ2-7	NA	CASSQAGGGARREQYF	TGTGCCAGCAGCCAGGCGGGCGGGGGGGCGCGCAGAGAGCAGTACTTC
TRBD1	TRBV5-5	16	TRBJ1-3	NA	CASSWRTGDTGNTIYF	TGTGCCAGCAGCTGGAGGACAGGGGATACTGGAAACACCATATATTTT